This T cell receptor (beta chain) originates from a study of regulatory T cells in long-lasting Graves disease. Points from the study as a whole: Investigators studied peripheral blood only, not thyroid tissue.

Time point defined: newly diagnosed GD, antithyroid drugs for less than 3 months. Isolated PBMC RNA provided the starting material for the TCR library. The authors drew about 9 milliliters of peripheral blood into EDTA tubes. Arm-PCR of CDR3 regions with iRepertoire HTBI primers generated TCR beta libraries. TCRdb re-analysed the multiplex PCR reads in MiXCR, keeping a single row per CDR3 protein. The sample lists some 340,000 distinct CDR3 sequences; approximately 12% were seen once. This clonotype was observed at least ten times. Its antigen is as yet unknown. The CDR3 runs 17 residues. The V gene's germline CDR1 is LGHNT and CDR2 FRNRAP. V shed 5 bases, J shed 2 bases, and the junction held 7 bases outside the gene matches. These data were likewise used in another study, on T cells in Graves' hyperthyroidism and ophthalmopathy. That paper adds: Patients between 18 and 65 years old had hyperthyroidism, newly diagnosed and lasting under 2 months.

V gene TRBV12-5 combines with J gene TRBJ2-3; TRBD2 agrees at 13 bases. The sequence was collected from a woman between 18 and 29 years old with Graves disease. This sample comprised peripheral blood mononuclear cells (PBMCs), obtained at new diagnosis, from a patient treated with antithyroid drugs. As DNA, the CDR3 is TGTGCTAGTGGTAAAACTAGCGGGAGGGCCCACACAGATACGCAGTATTTT. Its translation: CASGKTSGRAHTDTQYF.